The T cell receptor beta chain described here comes from a study of blood T cell repertoires in COVID-19. On the study more broadly: From T cells, B-cell-depleted T cells, or PBMCs came the material, which was cDNA or gDNA.

Per the germline V gene, CDR1 is MNHEY and CDR2 is SVGAGI. The CDR3 contains 16 residues. The germline V and J ends were trimmed by 4 bases and 1 base, with 15 bases remaining between them. This clone was seen just once. Some clones are missing from TCRdb's copy, which holds only in-frame ones; the method was immunoSEQ multiplex PCR. The sample has around 200,000 clones; 85% are singletons. All enrollees were about 18 to 89 years old and from 25 or so US areas. Grouping used clinical history reported by participants in a survey and questionnaire. Symptom resolution, clearance, or two negative PCRs marked the recovered donors of Cohort 3.

The sequence came from a man aged 35 to 55 who had recovered from COVID-19. The source material was PBMCs or T cells enriched from blood (not recorded which). The chain links TRBV6-5 to TRBJ2-3, with D possibly being TRBD2 (6 bases). The CDR3 sequence is CASSSQRVIGTDTQYF. The CDR3 DNA follows: TGTGCCAGCAGTTCCCAGCGGGTGATTGGCACAGATACGCAGTATTTT.